This T cell receptor beta chain was captured in a study of response to subunit inactivated influenza vaccine. Overall study findings and caveats: Few additional T cells are recruited per seasonal influenza vaccination, authors suggested.

This clonotype appeared a few times. Its antigen is still unknown. The CDR3 consists of 16 residues. The V end was cut by 4 bases, the J end by 2 bases, with 15 bases between. Germline-derived CDR1 and CDR2 are MGHRA and YSYEKL. TCRdb re-derived calls from the RT-PCR reads in MiXCR, one entry per CDR3 protein. The profile shows 450,000 to 500,000 distinct CDR3 sequences, approximately 9.9% of them singletons. The rearrangement uses TRBV4-1 and TRBJ2-4, with D uncertain. The clonotype was recovered from a man aged 50 to 60 who received an inactivated influenza vaccine. The sequencing used PBMCs from blood, collected about 40 days after vaccination. The CDR3 reads CASSLGPPRTKNIQYF. The CDR3, as DNA: TGCGCCAGCAGCCTCGGTCCGCCGCGGACCAAAAACATTCAGTACTTC.